The 19 T cell receptor beta chains reported below all come from one sample, sequenced in a study of T cells in Graves' hyperthyroidism and ophthalmopathy. RNA transcripts were the template for amplifying TCR beta CDR3 regions. Researchers ran a first-round RT-PCR on the TCR CDR3 using the HTBI primer set. TCRdb independently ran MiXCR on the multiplex PCR reads; one entry per CDR3 protein. The sample includes 600,000 to 850,000 distinct CDR3 sequences, approximately 18% of them seen just once. The material sequenced was blood. The receptors come from a woman in her 50s with Graves' hyperthyroidism that later progressed to Graves' ophthalmopathy.

The table lists this clonotype with many counts. CDR3 sequence reads: CASSPPGAIYNEQFF. The CDR3 DNA reads as TGTGCCAGCTCACCTCCAGGGGCAATTTACAATGAGCAGTTCTTC. The chain joins TRBV18 to TRBJ2-1; D is perhaps TRBD1 (6 bases). The CDR3 is 15 amino acids. CDR1 is KGHSH, CDR2 LQKENI, per germline. V lost 3 bases and J 4 bases, leaving 13 bases between the germline ends.

This clonotype was recorded a few times. The V call is TRBV14, the J call TRBJ2-1, with 12 bases fitting TRBD1. Germline values: CDR1 SGHDN, CDR2 FVKESK. The trim removed 1 base at V and 4 bases at J, leaving 5 bases unmatched. This CDR3 has 17 amino acids. CDR3: CASSQVGGQGAYNEQFF. DNA for the CDR3: TGTGCCAGCAGCCAAGTCGGGGGACAGGGGGCGTACAATGAGCAGTTCTTC.

In this sample, this clonotype turned up a few times. The chain carries TRBV30 and TRBJ2-7; D unclear. Germline CDR1 and CDR2: GTSNPN and SVGIG (reference sequence). There are 15 residues in the CDR3. Trimming left V 1 base short and J 2 bases short, with 15 bases between. The CDR3 loop is CAWSGTQVAPYEQYF. The CDR3 coding sequence is TGTGCCTGGAGTGGGACCCAGGTTGCCCCCTACGAGCAGTACTTC.

In the case of this clonotype: This may arise from a read error, as a much more abundant clone is one base away. V is TRBV10-3 and J is TRBJ1-1, with 9 bases lining up with TRBD1. Looked up from germline, CDR1 is ENHRY and CDR2 is SYGVKD. The CDR3 loop spans 16 amino acids. With V trimmed by 3 bases and J by 5 bases, 10 bases remained unmatched. CDR3 in DNA: TGTGCCATCAGTGACCAGAGGACAGGGGTGGAGACTGAAGCTTTCTTT. It yields the protein CAISDQRTGVETEAFF.

This sequence joins TRBV6-1 and TRBJ1-1; D is possibly TRBD1 (6 bases). Trimming cost V 5 bases and J 0 bases, with 16 bases left between them. This CDR3 spans 16 amino acids. Germline V gene sequence: CDR1 MNHNS, CDR2 SASEGT. In DNA form, the CDR3 reads TGTGCCAGCAGTCCCAAGAGGACAGCCATGAACACTGAAGCTTTCTTT. It translates to CASSPKRTAMNTEAFF.

This clonotype appeared many times. The V gene is TRBV5-1, the J gene TRBJ2-5, with TRBD2 as a possible D gene (7 bases). V was shortened by 1 base and J by 2 bases, with 18 bases between the two germline ends. Per germline, CDR1 SGHRS and CDR2 YFSETQ. This CDR3 region has 17 residues. The CDR3 sequence: CASSLLSGGLGQETQYF. The DNA of the CDR3 is TGCGCCAGCAGCTTGCTTTCCGGGGGGCTAGGACAAGAGACCCAGTACTTC.

This chain uses TRBV6-1 with TRBJ2-2; D is undetermined. CDR1 and CDR2 from the germline V gene are MNHNS and SASEGT. Trimming pared 7 bases from V and 4 bases from J, leaving 16 bases between. The CDR3 sequence is 15 residues long. CDR3 sequence: CASTRVAQRTGELFF. The CDR3 DNA follows: TGTGCCAGCACTAGGGTGGCCCAACGCACCGGGGAGCTGTTTTTT.

This clonotype appeared a few times. The chain couples TRBV19 to TRBJ1-2; D is perhaps TRBD1 (5 bases). Germline CDR1 is LNHDA and CDR2 is SQIVND (reference sequence). This CDR3 comprises 13 residues. V was pared by 4 bases and J by 4 bases, with 10 bases between. The CDR3 sequence is CASSRDGVYGYTF. CDR3 DNA sequence: TGTGCCAGTAGTAGGGACGGTGTCTATGGCTACACCTTC.

The table lists this clonotype with many counts. The V call is TRBV5-1, the J call TRBJ1-1; D gene uncertain. This CDR3 region has 14 residues. The V gene's germline CDR1 is SGHRS and CDR2 YFSETQ. The V gene lost 5 bases and the J gene lost 7 bases, with 18 bases spanning the gap. This CDR3 is CASRSTGPEVEAFF. In DNA, the CDR3 is TGCGCCAGCAGATCGACGGGCCCTGAAGTTGAAGCTTTCTTT.

The chain uses TRBV14 and TRBJ2-2; unclear D gene. CDR1 and CDR2 (germline): SGHDN, FVKESK. V shed 1 base and J shed 7 bases, with 7 bases lying between them. CDR3 length equals 13 residues. CDR3: CASSQALDGELFF. The CDR3 DNA sequence: TGTGCCAGCAGCCAAGCTTTGGACGGGGAGCTGTTTTTT.

Worth noting for this clonotype: Since a much larger clone is just one base distant, this may be a read error. This chain joins TRBV3-1 and TRBJ1-1, with TRBD1 as a possible D gene (5 bases). The V gene's germline CDR1 is LGHDT and CDR2 YNNKEL (reference sequence). The CDR3 loop spans 14 amino acids. CDR3 residues: CARSQGVLNTEAFF. Written as DNA, the CDR3 is TGTGCCCGCAGCCAAGGGGTCCTGAACACTGAAGCTTTCTTT.

In its sample, this clonotype was seen a few times. Sequence at one end of the junction differs from germline and may be a read error. The chain links TRBV9 to TRBJ2-5; 8 bases line up with TRBD2. This CDR3 is 15 amino acids long. Looked up from germline, CDR1 is SGDLS and CDR2 is YYNGEE. The CDR3 reads CASSDLGRGQKTQYF. CDR3 DNA: TGTGCCAGCAGCGATCTCGGGAGGGGCCAAAAGACCCAGTACTTC.

This clonotype was detected a few times. The chain combines TRBV12-3 or TRBV12-4 with TRBJ1-5; a weak D match, TRBD1 (6 bases). CDR3 size: 15 residues. Trimming removed 5 bases at V and 4 bases at J, with 15 bases between. In nucleotides, the CDR3 is TGTGCCAGCAGTCCCGAGGGGGGATCAAATCAGCCCCAGCATTTT. This translates into CASSPEGGSNQPQHF.

This clonotype appeared many times. The gene calls are TRBV2 and TRBJ1-2; the D is unclear. The CDR3 sequence is 15 residues long. Germline V gene data show CDR1 as SNHLY and CDR2 as FYNNEI. V lost 4 bases, J lost 6 bases, and 18 bases lay in between. This chain's CDR3 is CASSGQVPIADGYTF. For the CDR3, the DNA is TGTGCCAGCAGTGGCCAGGTTCCCATTGCCGATGGCTACACCTTC.

This clonotype was observed many times. The rearrangement links TRBV12-3 or TRBV12-4 to TRBJ1-5; weak D call: TRBD1 (6 bases). CDR3 length: 13 residues. V lost 5 bases, J lost 2 bases, and 7 bases lay in between. CDR3 nucleotides: TGTGCCAGCAGTAGACAGGGCAATCAGCCCCAGCATTTT. Amino acid sequence: CASSRQGNQPQHF.

Worth noting for this clonotype: One end of the junction varies from germline; a read error may be responsible. This chain joins TRBV12-3 or TRBV12-4 and TRBJ1-4; no clear D gene. The CDR3 is 15 amino acids. The CDR3 region is CASSFSAFANEKLLF. In nucleotides, the CDR3 is TGTGCCAGCAGTTTTTCGGCATTCGCTAATGAAAAACTGCTTTTT.

This clonotype turned up a few times. This sequence joins TRBV20-1 and TRBJ2-5, with 8 bases that match TRBD2. This CDR3 contains 16 residues. From germline, CDR1 is DFQATT and CDR2 SNEGSKA (reference sequence). V gave up 5 bases and J gave up 3 bases; unmatched junction bases: 14. The CDR3 nucleotides are TGCAGTGCTTTAGATGAGCGGGGGTGGGACAAAGAGACCCAGTACTTC. Residues: CSALDERGWDKETQYF.

CDR3 DNA: TGTGCCAGTAGTATAGGTTGGACTATAGGATCATTGAACACTGAAGCTTTCTTT. Protein: CASSIGWTIGSLNTEAFF. J is TRBJ1-1 and V is TRBV19; the D is unclear. Trimming pared 1 base from V and 0 bases from J, leaving 18 bases between. This CDR3 comprises 18 residues. Germline V gene sequence: CDR1 LNHDA, CDR2 SQIVND (reference sequence).

The V and J genes are TRBV6-1 and TRBJ2-4; 9 bases are a match to TRBD1. This CDR3 is built from 15 residues. Germline V gives CDR1 MNHNS, CDR2 SASEGT. V lost 6 bases to trimming and J lost 1 base; unmatched junction nucleotides: 4. The CDR3 sequence: CASRGQGEAKNIQYF. The CDR3 DNA reads TGTGCCAGCAGGGGACAGGGAGAGGCCAAAAACATTCAGTACTTC.